The rows below give T cell receptor beta chains drawn from one sample of a study of vaccination effects on CD4 cells after COVID-19. No antigen is known for these receptors. The assay was immunoSEQ multiplex PCR, and TCRdb's table has in-frame clones only and misses some. The sample holds under 55,000 clones; over 60% are singletons and the top ten take roughly a tenth. The sequencing used CD4+ T cells from PBMCs cultured without peptide, collected after COVID-19 vaccination. These receptors came from a human donor who received a COVID-19 vaccine. CDR3s include the opening cysteine and the closing phenylalanine or tryptophan. D genes are given only for firm matches. Rows may omit the clone size; those that give it use once, few, many or a size class.

>TRBJ2-1|-|TRBD1|TRBV5-1
TGCGCCAGCAGCTTACAGGGGGCGGCGTACAATGAGCAGTTCTTC
CASSLQGAAYNEQFF
>TRBJ1-1|-|-|TRBV5-1
TGCGCCAGCAGCTTGTCTGCCCGGGCCTCGACAGGTGGTGAAGCTTTCTTT
CASSLSARASTGGEAFF
>TRBJ1-1|-|TRBD1|TRBV5-1
TGCGCCAGCAGCATTAGAACAGGGGCACTATCGAACACTGAAGCTTTCTTT
CASSIRTGALSNTEAFF
>TRBJ2-2|-|TRBD2|TRBV15
TGTGCCACCAGCAGCACCGGGACTAGCGGGGCCAACCCTGATACCGGGGAGCTGTTTTTT
CATSSTGTSGANPDTGELFF
>TRBJ1-4|once|-|TRBV5-1
TGCGCCAGCAGCCCAAACATGGCAACTAATGAAAAACTGTTTTTT
CASSPNMATNEKLFF
>TRBJ2-1|-|TRBD2|TRBV25-1
TGTGCCAGCAGTGCTATATCGGGAGGACACAATGAGCAGTTCTTC
CASSAISGGHNEQFF
>TRBJ2-3|-|-|TRBV15
TGTGCCACCAGCAGAGATGGGCTAGGAGATACGCAGTATTTT
CATSRDGLGDTQYF
>TRBJ2-7|-|-|TRBV5-6
TGTGCCAGCAGCAACTTGGGATACGAGCAGTACTTC
CASSNLGYEQYF
>TRBJ1-2|few|-|TRBV19
TGTGCCAGTACTTTCGGGGGCTTGAACTATGGCTACACCTTC
CASTFGGLNYGYTF
>TRBJ2-5|-|-|TRBV19
TGTGCCAGTAGCCCTTCCGGGGGGCGCGAGACCCAGTACTTC
CASSPSGGRETQYF
>TRBJ1-2|-|-|TRBV5-1
TGCGCCAGCAGCTCCCACGGGCCCAACTATGGCTACACCTTC
CASSSHGPNYGYTF
>TRBJ2-1|-|-|TRBV11-2
TGTGCCAGCAGCTTCAATACAGGGTTCCTGAACAATGAGCAGTTCTTC
CASSFNTGFLNNEQFF
>TRBJ2-2|-|TRBD1|TRBV7-9
TGTGCCAGCAGTTCAAGACGGACAGGGGACAGCGGGGAGCTGTTTTTT
CASSSRRTGDSGELFF
>TRBJ1-5|few|-|TRBV5-6
TGTGCCAGCAGCCTGAGGACAGTCAATGGTCCCCAGCATTTT
CASSLRTVNGPQHF
>TRBJ2-7|-|-|TRBV7-9
TGTGCCAGCAGCTTAGGTGCCGAGCAGTACTTC
CASSLGAEQYF
>TRBJ1-4|-|-|TRBV30
TGTGCCTGGGGAGGAAGAAAACTGTTTTTT
CAWGGRKLFF
>TRBJ2-7|-|TRBD1|TRBV7-2
TGTGCCAGCAGCCTAGTCGGGACAGGGTGCCACGAGCAGTACTTC
CASSLVGTGCHEQYF
>TRBJ1-3|once|TRBD1|TRBV3-1/TRBV3-2
TGTGCCAGCAGCACAAGACAGGGGGAGGGAAACACCATATATTTT
CASSTRQGEGNTIYF
>TRBJ2-6|-|-|TRBV6-5
TGTGCCAGCGTGGGTAGTGGGGCCAACGTCCTGACTTTC
CASVGSGANVLTF
>TRBJ1-1|-|TRBD1|TRBV6-4
TGTGCCAGCAGTGCACGACAGGGTATGAAAACTGAAGCTTTCTTT
CASSARQGMKTEAFF
>TRBJ1-2|-|-|TRBV15
TGTGCCACCAGCAGAGATTATGGTGGCTACACCTTC
CATSRDYGGYTF
>TRBJ2-3|-|-|TRBV6-1
TGTGCCAGCAGTGAGGGCGGGTCAGATACGCAGTATTTT
CASSEGGSDTQYF
>TRBJ1-1|-|TRBD1|TRBV18
TGTGCCAGCTCACCTTGGACAGGGAACACTGAAGCTTTCTTT
CASSPWTGNTEAFF
>TRBJ2-3|-|TRBD2|TRBV5-1
TGCGCCAGCAGCGCGGGACTAGCGGGGGGCTTTCGTACAGATACGCAGTATTTT
CASSAGLAGGFRTDTQYF
>TRBJ1-5|-|-|TRBV2
TGTGCCAGCAGTGATGGGGCAGGAGGAAATCAGCCCCAGCATTTT
CASSDGAGGNQPQHF
>TRBJ1-1|-|-|TRBV15
TGTGCCACCAGCAGAGATTCGTACGCTGTGATGAACGGGTTAAACACTGAAGCTTTCTTT
CATSRDSYAVMNGLNTEAFF
>TRBJ2-3|-|-|TRBV18
TGTGCCAGCTCACCGGCGGCAACAGATACGCAGTATTTT
CASSPAATDTQYF
>TRBJ1-3|few|TRBD1|TRBV7-7
TGTGCCAGCAGCCCGACAGGGGTGGACGGAAACACCATATATTTT
CASSPTGVDGNTIYF
>TRBJ2-5|once|-|TRBV5-1
TGCGCCAGCAGCCCCCGACGGAAAGAGACCCAGTACTTC
CASSPRRKETQYF
>TRBJ2-1|-|TRBD2|TRBV12-5
TGTGCTAGTGGAACATCTAGCGGGGGGGGAGTCGGCAATGAGCAGTTCTTC
CASGTSSGGGVGNEQFF
>TRBJ1-5|-|-|TRBV15
TGTGCCACCAGCAGAGATCGACGGGATCAGCCCCAGCATTTT
CATSRDRRDQPQHF
>TRBJ1-2|-|-|TRBV5-4
TGTGCCAGCACCCCGACGGCGAACTATGGCTACACCTTC
CASTPTANYGYTF
>TRBJ1-1|few|-|TRBV19
TGTGCCAGTAGACGGGACGGCAACACTGAAGCTTTCTTT
CASRRDGNTEAFF
>TRBJ1-2|once|-|TRBV9
TGTGCCAGCAGCGTAGCCGGCTATGGCTACACCTTC
CASSVAGYGYTF
>TRBJ2-2|-|-|TRBV3-1/TRBV3-2
TGTGCCAGCAGCCAAGCTACAACCCTCCACACCGGGGAGCTGTTTTTT
CASSQATTLHTGELFF
>TRBJ2-2|-|-|TRBV14
TGTGCCAGCAGCCAAGTGATACCATTACCGGGGGAGCTGTTTTTT
CASSQVIPLPGELFF
>TRBJ2-7|-|-|TRBV25-1
TGTGCCAGCAGTGAACCGTCAAGGGCCGAGCAGTACTTC
CASSEPSRAEQYF
>TRBJ1-5|-|-|TRBV18
TGTGCCAGCCCTCGGCCGACAGGTCTAATTCAGCCCCAGCATTTT
CASPRPTGLIQPQHF
>TRBJ2-7|-|-|TRBV21-1
TGTGCCAGCAGCATGACTCGGACTAGTCACTCCTACGAGCAGTACTTC
CASSMTRTSHSYEQYF
>TRBJ2-1|-|TRBD2|TRBV5-1
TGCGCCAGCAGCTCTAGCGGGGGTGAGCAGTTCTTC
CASSSSGGEQFF
>TRBJ1-5|-|TRBD1|TRBV6-5
TGTGCCAGCAGCGTTGGGACAGGGGGTAACCAGCCCCAGCATTTT
CASSVGTGGNQPQHF
>TRBJ2-1|-|TRBD1|TRBV6-6
TGTGCCAGCAGTTCATCCGGGACAGGGGGGGACGATGAGCAGTTCTTC
CASSSSGTGGDDEQFF
>TRBJ2-5|-|TRBD2|TRBV10-1
TGCGCCAGCAGCAGAGCGGGGGCTGTGCAAGAGACCCAGTACTTC
CASSRAGAVQETQYF
>TRBJ2-2|-|-|TRBV3-1/TRBV3-2
TGTGCCAGCAGCCGACAGACGAACACCGGGGAGCTGTTTTTT
CASSRQTNTGELFF
>TRBJ2-3|-|-|TRBV5-4
TGTGCCAGCAGCTTAGTTTCCGATACGCAGTATTTT
CASSLVSDTQYF
>TRBJ2-5|-|TRBD2|TRBV4-1
TGCGCCAGCAGCCAATTACTAGCGGGAGGGCCTCTGATCCAAGAGACCCAGTACTTC
CASSQLLAGGPLIQETQYF
>TRBJ1-3|-|-|TRBV11-3
TGTGCCAGCAGCGAGGAGGGTCTCTCTGGAAACACCATATATTTT
CASSEEGLSGNTIYF
>TRBJ2-7|-|-|TRBV12-2
TGTGCAAGTCGCTCCTCCCGCCCTCGACAGGGTTTGGGGTACGAGCAGTACTTC
CASRSSRPRQGLGYEQYF
>TRBJ1-6|once|-|TRBV19
TGTGCCAGTAGTATTGGTCTCGGAGGGGTTAATTCACCCCTCCACTTT
CASSIGLGGVNSPLHF
>TRBJ2-7|-|TRBD2|TRBV7-9
TGTGCCAGCAGCCAGGGACTAGCGGTGTCCTACGAGCAGTACTTC
CASSQGLAVSYEQYF
>TRBJ2-7|-|TRBD2|TRBV12-5
TGTGCTAGTGGTTTGGTCGCGACTAGCGGAGCGGTCTACGAGCAGTACTTC
CASGLVATSGAVYEQYF
>TRBJ2-1|once|-|TRBV5-1
TGCGCCAGCAGCTTGGGGGCCCCCTACAATGAGCAGTTCTTC
CASSLGAPYNEQFF
>TRBJ1-5|-|-|TRBV11-2
TGTGCCAGCAGCTTAGGATCGATTAATCAGCCCCAGCATTTT
CASSLGSINQPQHF
>TRBJ2-5|-|-|TRBV4-1
TGCGCCAGCAGCCAAGATGTAGGGTCCCAAGAGACCCAGTACTTC
CASSQDVGSQETQYF
>TRBJ1-3|few|-|TRBV18
TGTGCCAGCTCACCAGGGACTGGAAACACCATATATTTT
CASSPGTGNTIYF
>TRBJ2-5|-|-|TRBV12-3/TRBV12-4
TGTGCCAGCAGTCCCAGGCAAGAGACCCAGTACTTC
CASSPRQETQYF
>TRBJ2-3|-|-|TRBV2
TGTGCCAGCACAGGGTTAGCGGCCACAGATACGCAGTATTTT
CASTGLAATDTQYF
>TRBJ2-2|-|TRBD2|TRBV5-1
TGCGCCAGCAGCTTCCTAGCGGGGGAGAACACCGGGGAGCTGTTTTTT
CASSFLAGENTGELFF
>TRBJ1-2|few|-|TRBV19
TGTGCCAGCCTAGGACAAGAGGGGCCCTATGGCTACACCTTC
CASLGQEGPYGYTF
>TRBJ2-7|-|TRBD1|TRBV5-1
TGCGCCAGCCGGACCGGACAGGGGGCCCTCACCTCCTACGAGCAGTACTTC
CASRTGQGALTSYEQYF